This TCR beta chain comes out of a study of Ad26.COV2.S vaccination and SARS-CoV-2 variants. Study background: Ad26.COV2.S was injected intramuscularly once or twice, 56 days apart. Findings and limits, study-wide: People given the vaccine had a wider spike-specific TCR breadth than placebo recipients did.

Germline V gene data show CDR1 as MDHEN and CDR2 as SYDVKM. The CDR3 is made up of 18 amino acids. Germline trimming cut 3 bases from V and 0 bases from J; bases unmatched to any gene: 11. This sample's treatment: over 15 received Ad26.COV2.S at low or high dose, single or two shots; about 5 received placebo; per-sample allocation not given. On day 63 after the first injection, vaccine and placebo recipients gave samples. A Boston donor was an adult aged 18-55 years. Wuhan-strain SARS-CoV-2 spike was expressed by the Ad26 vector that made up the vaccine. Only a few counts were recorded for this clone. The antigen is unknown. The table came from immunoSEQ multiplex PCR; TCRdb's copy has only in-frame clones and leaves some out. Here the sample spans about 420,000 clones, 88% being singletons.

This TCR derives from a person aged 18 to 65 who received the Ad26.COV2.S COVID-19 vaccine or a placebo. The specimen was peripheral blood, collected in a trial of Ad26.COV2.S vaccine versus placebo. The chain has TRBV28 and TRBJ1-5; 7 bases match TRBD1. CDR3 nucleotides: TGTGCCAGCAGTTTTGGCCCCTACAGGGGAGATAGCAATCAGCCCCAGCATTTT. Its protein product is CASSFGPYRGDSNQPQHF. The complete variable domain, with remaining parts taken from reference TRBV28 and TRBJ1-5, reads DVKVTQSSRYLVKRTGEKVFLECVQDMDHENMFWYRQDPGLGLRLIYFSYDVKMKEKGDIPEGYSVSREKKERFSLILESASTNQTSMYLCASSFGPYRGDSNQPQHFGDGTRLSIL.